This entry lists 2 T cell receptor beta chains sequenced from one sample in a study of cytotoxic CD8 clonotypes in ibrutinib-treated CLL. The method was immunoSEQ multiplex PCR; TCRdb's version includes in-frame clones alone and lacks a portion of them. The sample has some 150,000 clones; approximately 77% are singletons. The specimen was PBMCs, collected after 12 months of ibrutinib treatment. All receptors derive from a human donor with chronic lymphocytic leukemia.

V and J are TRBV15 and TRBJ2-3, with a possible D match to TRBD2 (6 bases). There are 17 residues in the CDR3. Germline values: CDR1 LNHNV, CDR2 YYDKDF (reference sequence). V was cut by 0 bases and J by 3 bases, with 16 bases left in between. The CDR3 DNA reads TGTGCCACCAGCAGAGATCGGTTCGGCGGGGTAACAGATACGCAGTATTTT. Translation gives CATSRDRFGGVTDTQYF.

The chain joins TRBV7-2 to TRBJ2-3; tentatively, D is TRBD1 or TRBD2 (5 bases each). From germline, CDR1 is SGHTA and CDR2 FQGNSA. V was cut by 7 bases and J by 1 base, with 9 bases left in between. The CDR3 contains 13 residues. The DNA of the CDR3 is TGTGCCAGCAAGGGGCGGGGCACAGATACGCAGTATTTT. Translated, it gives CASKGRGTDTQYF.